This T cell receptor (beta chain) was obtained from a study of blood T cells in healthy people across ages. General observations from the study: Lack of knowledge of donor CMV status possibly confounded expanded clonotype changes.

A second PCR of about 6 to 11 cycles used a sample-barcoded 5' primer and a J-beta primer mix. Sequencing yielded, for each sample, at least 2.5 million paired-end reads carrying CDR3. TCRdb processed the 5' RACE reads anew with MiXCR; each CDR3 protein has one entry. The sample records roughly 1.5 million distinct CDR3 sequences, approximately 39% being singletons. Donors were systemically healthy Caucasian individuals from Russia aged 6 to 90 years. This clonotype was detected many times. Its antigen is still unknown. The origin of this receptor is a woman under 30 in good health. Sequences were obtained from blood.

The CDR3 sequence is CSVVSGGGQPQHF. The CDR3 DNA is TGCAGCGTTGTCTCTGGGGGGGGTCAGCCCCAGCATTTT. V gene TRBV29-1 combines with J gene TRBJ1-5, with D possibly matching TRBD1 (5 bases). CDR3 size: 13 residues. V gave up 4 bases and J gave up 6 bases, with 13 bases separating them. From germline, CDR1 is SQVTM and CDR2 ANQGSEA. Combining the CDR3 with reference TRBV29-1 and TRBJ1-5 gives the whole variable domain SAVISQKPSRDICQRGTSLTIQCQVDSQVTMMFWYRQQPGQSLTLIATANQGSEATYESGFVIDKFPISRPNLTFSTLTVSNMSPEDSSIYLCSVVSGGGQPQHFGDGTRLSIL.